Below, 8 T cell receptor beta chains from the same sample are listed, as sequenced in a study of cytomegalovirus exposure and HLA in healthy donors. Researchers ran the PCR with 60 Vbeta and 13 Jbeta primers. Produced via immunoSEQ multiplex PCR; TCRdb's table is partial and in-frame only. The profile shows about 99,000 clones, 70% to 80% of them singletons. Specimen: PBMCs. These receptors were collected from a male donor in good health and CMV-seropositive.

Comments on this clone: Germline is not matched at one junction end, which may reflect a read error. The DNA of the CDR3 is TGTGCTAGCAGCTTAGCTCACCCCGGGGACTTCCAAGAGACCCAGTACTTC. Encoded protein: CASSLAHPGDFQETQYF. The chain recombines TRBV7-7 with TRBJ2-5; a weak D match, TRBD2 (6 bases). The CDR3 loop spans 17 amino acids. CDR1 and CDR2 (germline): SSHAT, FNYEAQ (reference sequence). Full variable domain (outside the CDR3, taken from reference TRBV7-7 and TRBJ2-5): GAGVSQSPRYKVTKRGQDVTLRCDPISSHATLYWYQQALGQGPEFLTYFNYEAQPDKSGLPSDRFSAERPEGSISTLTIQRTEQRDSAMYRCASSLAHPGDFQETQYFGPGTRLLVL.

The chain links TRBV2 to TRBJ2-5; perhaps TRBD1 as D (5 bases). The CDR3 is 13 amino acids. CDR1 and CDR2 from the germline V gene are SNHLY and FYNNEI. Trimming pared 6 bases from V and 4 bases from J, leaving 12 bases between. This CDR3 is CASSAGSLETQYF. CDR3 DNA: TGTGCCAGCAGCGCAGGGTCTTTAGAGACCCAGTACTTC.

The chain links TRBV9 to TRBJ1-4; no definite D call. V shed 0 bases and J shed 7 bases, with 13 bases lying between them. Germline CDR1 reads SGDLS; CDR2 reads YYNGEE. This CDR3 comprises 15 residues. CDR3 protein: CASSVGGIGGEKLFF. CDR3 coding DNA: TGTGCCAGCAGCGTAGGCGGAATTGGAGGTGAAAAACTGTTTTTT.

The rearrangement uses TRBV11-3 and TRBJ1-2, with a tentative D call TRBD1 (5 bases). CDR1 and CDR2 from the germline V gene are SGHNT and YENEEA. CDR3 size: 14 residues. Trimming stripped 4 bases from V and 5 bases from J, with 14 bases between. This CDR3 reads CASSSVTGVYGYTF. The CDR3 bases are TGTGCCAGCAGCTCCGTTACGGGGGTTTATGGCTACACCTTC.

V usage is TRBV7-2 and J usage is TRBJ1-1; tentative D call: TRBD1 (5 bases). Germline V gene sequence: CDR1 SGHTA, CDR2 FQGNSA. This CDR3 spans 15 amino acids. The ends were cut back, 0 bases at V and 2 bases at J, with 10 bases in the middle. CDR3 protein: CASSLAPGVNTEAFF. The DNA of the CDR3 is TGTGCCAGCAGCTTAGCGCCGGGGGTTAACACTGAAGCTTTCTTT. The whole variable domain, remainder taken from reference TRBV7-2 and TRBJ1-1, is GAGVSQSPSNKVTEKGKDVELRCDPISGHTALYWYRQSLGQGLEFLIYFQGNSAPDKSGLPSDRFSAERTGGSVSTLTIQRTQQEDSAVYLCASSLAPGVNTEAFFGQGTRLTVV.

This clone was detected only once. The CDR3 region is CASSSQGGQPQHF. The DNA for the CDR3 is TGTGCCAGCAGCTCCCAGGGGGGTCAGCCCCAGCATTTT. The chain couples TRBV7-2 to TRBJ1-5, with TRBD1 identical over 7 bases. Germline V gives CDR1 SGHTA, CDR2 FQGNSA. Trimming at V came to 4 bases and at J to 6 bases, leaving 3 bases not matched to a gene. The CDR3 contains 13 residues.

The chain uses TRBV7-3 and TRBJ2-3; tentative D call: TRBD1 (5 bases). Germline V gives CDR1 SGHTA, CDR2 FQGTGA. V was pared by 5 bases and J by 5 bases, with 17 bases between. The CDR3 length is 15 residues. CDR3 residues: CASSKKIRQLDTQYF. DNA for the CDR3: TGTGCCAGCAGCAAAAAAATCAGACAGTTAGATACGCAGTATTTT.

The V and J genes are TRBV25-1 and TRBJ1-2; 9 nucleotides align to TRBD1. Per the germline V gene, CDR1 is MGHDK and CDR2 is SYGVNS. The trim removed 5 bases at V and 6 bases at J, leaving 4 bases unmatched. CDR3 length: 13 amino acids. CDR3 amino acids: CASSYRDRDGYTF. CDR3 nucleotides: TGTGCCAGCAGTTACCGGGACAGGGATGGCTACACCTTC.